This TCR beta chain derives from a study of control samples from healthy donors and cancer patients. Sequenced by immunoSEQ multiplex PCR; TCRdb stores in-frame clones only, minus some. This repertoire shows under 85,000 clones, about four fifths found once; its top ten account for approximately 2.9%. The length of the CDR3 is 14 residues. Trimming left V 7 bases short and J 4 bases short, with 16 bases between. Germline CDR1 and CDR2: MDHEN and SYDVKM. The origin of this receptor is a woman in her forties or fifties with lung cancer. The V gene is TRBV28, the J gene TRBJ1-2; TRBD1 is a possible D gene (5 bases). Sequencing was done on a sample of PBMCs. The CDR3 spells CASTPGGGSYGYTF. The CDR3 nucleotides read TGTGCCAGCACCCCGGGCGGGGGGAGCTATGGCTACACCTTC.